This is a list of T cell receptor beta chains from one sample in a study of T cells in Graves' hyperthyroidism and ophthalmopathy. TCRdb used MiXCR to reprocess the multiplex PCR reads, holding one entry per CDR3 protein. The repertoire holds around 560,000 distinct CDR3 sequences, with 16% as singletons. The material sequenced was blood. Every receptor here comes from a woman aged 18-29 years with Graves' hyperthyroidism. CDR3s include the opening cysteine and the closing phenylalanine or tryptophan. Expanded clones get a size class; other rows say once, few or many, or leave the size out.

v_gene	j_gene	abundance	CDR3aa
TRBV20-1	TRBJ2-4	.	CSASQLAGKNIQYF
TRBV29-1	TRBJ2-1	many	CSVPLGALVREQFF
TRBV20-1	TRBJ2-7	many	CSARTSGPMKQYF
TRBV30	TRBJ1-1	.	CAWRGGTENTEAFF
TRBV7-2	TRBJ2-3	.	CASSPPASTDTQYF
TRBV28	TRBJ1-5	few	CASSPPDRGSQPQHF
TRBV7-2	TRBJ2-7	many	CASSRGLWPYEQYF
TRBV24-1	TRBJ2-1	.	CATSDFKASRRDEQFF
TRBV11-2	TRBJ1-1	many	CASRQGRNTEAFF
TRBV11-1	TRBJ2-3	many	CASSLPPADTQYF
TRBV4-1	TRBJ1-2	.	CASSPRTGNNYGYTF
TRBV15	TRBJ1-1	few	CATSRDQVVNTEAFF
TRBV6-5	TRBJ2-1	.	CASSYTLADYNEQFF
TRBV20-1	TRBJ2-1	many	CSARLGNEQFF
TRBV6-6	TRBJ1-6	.	CASSYSGTGDVVHF
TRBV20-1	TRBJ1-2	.	CSARVWDPANYGYTF
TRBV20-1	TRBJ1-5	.	CSASGMSNQPQHF
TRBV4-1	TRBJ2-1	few	CASSQRGQAEQFF
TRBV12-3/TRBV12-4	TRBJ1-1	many	CASTSLQGLSTEAFF
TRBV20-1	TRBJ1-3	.	CSALPGGNTIYF
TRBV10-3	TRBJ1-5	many	CAISDSIGEGNQPQHF
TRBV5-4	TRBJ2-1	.	CASVVAGSSYNEQFF
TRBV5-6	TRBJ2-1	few	CASSLALGASGEQFF
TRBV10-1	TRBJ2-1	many	CASSERSSGRASYNEQFF